This T cell receptor beta chain appears in the sequencing data of a study of shared clonotypes between healthy human individuals. As to this clone: Its antigen remains unidentified.

Study-level findings and limits: Estimated richness was generally greater in naive than memory subsets. For sorted subsets, rarefaction showed incomplete sequencing despite large depth.

Using immunoSEQ multiplex PCR, the repertoire was profiled, and TCRdb retains in-frame clones only, with some absent. The table has approximately 500,000 clones, 95% to 97% seen once. Germline V gene lookup returns CDR1 MGHDK and CDR2 SYGVNS. This CDR3 has 12 amino acids. V gave up 5 bases and J gave up 4 bases, with 8 bases separating them. What was sequenced was naive CD4+ T cells sorted from blood. Subset noted: CD45RA+ positively selected. J is TRBJ1-2 and V is TRBV25-1; D remains ambiguous. This receptor was identified in a woman aged 25-40 years in good health. The CDR3 coding sequence is TGTGCCAGCAGTCGAGGGAGCTATGGCTACACCTTC. Translation gives CASSRGSYGYTF.